This T cell receptor (beta chain) was profiled in a study of shared clonotypes between healthy human individuals. Method: immunoSEQ multiplex PCR; TCRdb's copy keeps in-frame clones and lacks some. Among approximately 320,000 clones listed, around 86% were seen once. Trimming removed 0 bases at V and 3 bases at J, with 12 bases between. Germline values: CDR1 MGHRA, CDR2 YSYEKL. CDR3 length: 15 residues. The chain uses TRBV4-1 and TRBJ2-7; D ambiguous. The origin of this receptor is a man aged 18 to 35 in good health. The sample taken for sequencing was memory CD8+ T cells sorted from blood. Subset given: CD45RO+ cells pooled with CCR7-negative TemRA cells. The CDR3 is CASSQDRPPVYEQYF. The DNA for the CDR3 is TGCGCCAGCAGCCAAGATCGACCCCCGGTCTACGAGCAGTACTTC.